This TCR beta chain was profiled in a study of blood T cells in healthy people across ages. Regarding the study as a whole: In the absence of known donor CMV status, changes in expanded clonotypes were possibly confounded.

The CDR3 is made up of 13 amino acids. From germline, CDR1 is KGHSH and CDR2 LQKENI. Trimming removed 6 bases at V and 6 bases at J, with 15 bases between. As for this clonotype: Its target is unknown.

The second PCR ran about 6 to 11 cycles with a sample-barcoded 5' primer and J-beta primers. TCRdb analysed the 5' RACE reads with MiXCR anew, one entry per CDR3 protein. The data contain around 800,000 distinct CDR3 sequences, around 62% of them seen just once; the ten biggest clones take up about a quarter. Specimen: blood. The V and J genes are TRBV18 and TRBJ2-7; D possibly uses TRBD1 or TRBD2 (6 bases each). This TCR derives from a man aged 30 to 45 in good health. The CDR3 nucleotides are TGTGCCAGCTCCGTCAAACGGGGGCCCGAGCAGTACTTC. It specifies CASSVKRGPEQYF.